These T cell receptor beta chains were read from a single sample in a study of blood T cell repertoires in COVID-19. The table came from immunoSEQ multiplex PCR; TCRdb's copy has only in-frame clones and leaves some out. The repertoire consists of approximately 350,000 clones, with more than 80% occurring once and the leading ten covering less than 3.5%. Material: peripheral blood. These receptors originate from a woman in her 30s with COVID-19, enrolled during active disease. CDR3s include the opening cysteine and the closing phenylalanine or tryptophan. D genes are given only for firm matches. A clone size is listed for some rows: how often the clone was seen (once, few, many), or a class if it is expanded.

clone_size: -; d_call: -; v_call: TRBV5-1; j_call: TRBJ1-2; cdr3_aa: CASSLGSDSLNYGYTF; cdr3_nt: TGCGCCAGCAGCTTGGGTTCAGACAGCCTTAACTATGGCTACACCTTC
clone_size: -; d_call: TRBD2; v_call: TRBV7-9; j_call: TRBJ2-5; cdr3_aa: CASSLESEAGGTQETQYF; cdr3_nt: TGTGCCAGCAGCTTAGAATCAGAAGCGGGGGGCACCCAAGAGACCCAGTACTTC
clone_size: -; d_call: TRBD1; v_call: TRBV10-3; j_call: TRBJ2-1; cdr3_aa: CAIGERQGGDNEQFF; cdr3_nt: TGTGCCATCGGAGAAAGACAGGGGGGGGACAATGAGCAGTTCTTC
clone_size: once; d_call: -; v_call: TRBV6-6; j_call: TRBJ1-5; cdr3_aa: CASRGRGGNQPQHF; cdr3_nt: TGTGCCAGCAGAGGACGGGGGGGCAATCAGCCCCAGCATTTT
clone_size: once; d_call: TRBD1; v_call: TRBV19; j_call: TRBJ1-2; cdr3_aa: CASSFRVQGALGGYTF; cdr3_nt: TGTGCCAGTAGTTTTAGAGTTCAGGGGGCTCTAGGTGGCTACACCTTC
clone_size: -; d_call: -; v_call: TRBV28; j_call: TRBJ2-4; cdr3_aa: CASLQGGVDIQYF; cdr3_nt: TGTGCCAGCCTACAGGGGGGGGTGGACATTCAGTACTTC
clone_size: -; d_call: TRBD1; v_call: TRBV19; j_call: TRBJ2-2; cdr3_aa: CASSIVLRQGATGELFF; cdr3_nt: TGTGCCAGTAGTATAGTACTCCGACAGGGGGCTACCGGGGAGCTGTTTTTT
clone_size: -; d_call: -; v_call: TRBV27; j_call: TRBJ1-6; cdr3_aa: CASSLFPGEGTYNSPLHF; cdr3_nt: TGTGCCAGCAGTTTATTCCCCGGGGAGGGCACCTATAATTCACCCCTCCACTTT
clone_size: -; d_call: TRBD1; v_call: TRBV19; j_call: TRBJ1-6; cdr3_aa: CASCTGTGYGSLHF; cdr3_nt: TGTGCCAGTTGCACCGGGACAGGGTACGGGTCCCTCCACTTT
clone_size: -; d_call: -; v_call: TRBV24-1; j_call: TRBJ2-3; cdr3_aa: CATSDYLNTDTQYF; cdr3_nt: TGTGCCACCAGTGACTACTTAAACACAGATACGCAGTATTTT
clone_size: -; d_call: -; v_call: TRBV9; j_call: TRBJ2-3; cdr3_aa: CASSVATVLVETDTQYF; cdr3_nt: TGTGCCAGCAGCGTAGCTACTGTACTAGTAGAGACAGATACGCAGTATTTT
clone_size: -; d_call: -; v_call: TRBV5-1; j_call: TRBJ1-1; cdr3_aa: CASSLLGQQGNTEAFF; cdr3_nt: TGCGCCAGCAGCTTGTTGGGGCAGCAGGGGAACACTGAAGCTTTCTTT
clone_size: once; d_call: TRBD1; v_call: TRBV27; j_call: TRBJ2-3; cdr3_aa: CASSLSDREVPDTQYF; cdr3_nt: TGTGCCAGCAGTTTATCGGACAGGGAGGTCCCAGATACGCAGTATTTT
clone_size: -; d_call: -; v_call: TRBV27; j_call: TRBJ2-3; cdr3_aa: CASSFYGPDTQYF; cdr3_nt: TGTGCCAGCAGTTTCTATGGGCCAGATACGCAGTATTTT